The sequence of this TCR beta chain was determined in a study of blood T cell repertoires in COVID-19. Overall study context: The origin of the acute and convalescent COVID-19 samples was the United States, Italy and Spain. Nucleic acid was either cDNA or gDNA, and it came from T cells, B-cell-depleted T cells, or PBMCs.

CDR3 length equals 16 residues. V lost 0 bases and J 1 base, leaving 9 bases between the germline ends. Germline values: CDR1 KGHSH, CDR2 LQKENI. In the source study's methods: By means of reference gene primer amplification, nucleated cell counts were estimated. The data were produced by immunoSEQ multiplex PCR, yet TCRdb's version contains in-frame clones alone and is incomplete. V and J calls and clone size come straight from that table; D and trimming were deduced from the DNA. The data contain 230,000 or so clones, about 88% of them singletons. The clonotype originates from a middle-aged woman who had recovered from COVID-19. The chain combines TRBV18 with TRBJ2-2; maybe TRBD2 (6 bases). Material for sequencing was peripheral blood. CDR3 nucleotide sequence: TGTGCCAGCTCACCACCTAGCGGACGGAACACCGGGGAGCTGTTTTTT. Protein product: CASSPPSGRNTGELFF.